Listed below are T cell receptor beta chains from one sample, sequenced in a study of vaccination and CD4 T cells after COVID-19. Their cognate antigens are unknown. From the PCR reads, TCRdb called clonotypes with MiXCR, one entry per CDR3 protein. The sample records nearly 15,000 distinct CDR3 sequences, approximately 53% being singletons. Sequencing was performed on CD4+ T cells from blood, cultured in vitro, taken before SARS-CoV-2 vaccination. Every receptor here comes from a human donor who had recovered from COVID-19. CDR3s include the opening cysteine and the closing phenylalanine or tryptophan. D genes are given only for firm matches. The size field is filled for only some rows; it gives once, few, many or a size class.

-,TRBV20-1,TRBJ2-3,few,CSSKSGGADTQYF,TGCAGTTCTAAGTCCGGGGGAGCAGATACGCAGTATTTT
TRBD2,TRBV20-1,TRBJ2-3,few,CSARAPVPTSVGTDTQYF,TGCAGTGCTAGAGCCCCAGTGCCGACTAGCGTGGGCACAGATACGCAGTATTTT
-,TRBV6-2/TRBV6-3,TRBJ1-5,-,CASSYSSLGGMGFNQPQHF,TGTGCCAGCAGTTACTCCTCCTTAGGTGGGATGGGCTTCAATCAGCCCCAGCATTTT
-,TRBV27,TRBJ1-5,few,CASSFWDTETNGNQPQHF,TGTGCCAGCAGTTTCTGGGACACCGAAACTAACGGCAATCAGCCCCAGCATTTT
TRBD1,TRBV20-1,TRBJ1-4,-,CSARRQGAGEKLFF,TGCAGTGCTAGGCGACAGGGGGCCGGTGAAAAACTGTTTTTT
-,TRBV19,TRBJ1-2,once,CASSDQGGGDYGYTF,TGTGCCAGTAGTGACCAAGGAGGGGGAGACTATGGCTACACCTTC
-,TRBV6-1,TRBJ1-5,few,CASTYHSYQPQHF,TGTGCCAGCACCTACCACAGCTATCAGCCCCAGCATTTT
TRBD2,TRBV10-3,TRBJ2-3,few,CAIREAGGITDTQYF,TGTGCCATCAGGGAAGCGGGGGGTATCACAGATACGCAGTATTTT
TRBD1,TRBV27,TRBJ1-2,-,CASSGTGRAYGYTF,TGTGCCAGCAGTGGGACAGGGCGTGCCTATGGCTACACCTTC
-,TRBV20-1,TRBJ2-7,-,CSAGDTSYEQYF,TGCAGTGCAGGGGACACCTCCTACGAGCAGTACTTC
-,TRBV6-1,TRBJ1-5,-,CASTPLRVSNQPQHF,TGTGCCAGCACTCCTTTGCGGGTCAGCAATCAGCCCCAGCATTTT
-,TRBV11-2,TRBJ1-6,-,CASSLEGGANSPLHF,TGTGCCAGCAGCCTAGAGGGGGGAGCTAATTCACCCCTCCACTTT
-,TRBV20-1,TRBJ2-7,-,CSAIRPTPYEQYF,TGCAGTGCTATTAGACCCACGCCCTACGAGCAGTACTTC
TRBD2,TRBV7-8,TRBJ2-3,few,CASSLTSGGADTQYF,TGTGCCAGCAGCCTTACTAGCGGGGGGGCAGATACGCAGTATTTT
TRBD2,TRBV2,TRBJ2-2,once,CASRIAGVTGELFF,TGTGCCAGCAGGATAGCGGGAGTAACCGGGGAGCTGTTTTTT
-,TRBV20-1,TRBJ2-3,-,CSARRPATSDTQYF,TGCAGTGCTCGCCGACCTGCGACTTCAGATACGCAGTATTTT
-,TRBV6-1,TRBJ2-7,-,CASSRTGRALYEQYF,TGTGCCAGCAGCCGGACAGGGAGGGCCCTCTACGAGCAGTACTTC
TRBD1,TRBV6-1,TRBJ2-7,few,CASSENRGAYEQYF,TGTGCCAGCAGTGAAAACAGGGGAGCCTACGAGCAGTACTTC
-,TRBV7-2,TRBJ1-4,-,CASSLWGGRDEKLFF,TGTGCCAGCAGCTTATGGGGGGGGCGCGATGAAAAACTGTTTTTT
TRBD2,TRBV10-1,TRBJ2-1,few,CASSDGTRVGNEQFF,TGCGCCAGCAGTGACGGGACTAGGGTCGGAAATGAGCAGTTCTTC
TRBD2,TRBV5-1,TRBJ2-5,-,CASSLGGSGDLQETQYF,TGCGCCAGCAGCTTGGGAGGTAGCGGGGACCTCCAAGAGACCCAGTACTTC
-,TRBV7-8,TRBJ1-1,few,CASSLVGGNTEAFF,TGTGCCAGCAGCTTAGTGGGGGGGAACACTGAAGCTTTCTTT
-,TRBV30,TRBJ1-2,-,CAWRGPPTNYGYTF,TGTGCCTGGAGAGGACCTCCGACTAACTATGGCTACACCTTC
TRBD2,TRBV5-5,TRBJ2-5,once,CASSSSGSYFQETQYF,TGTGCCAGCAGCTCTAGCGGGAGCTATTTCCAAGAGACCCAGTACTTC
-,TRBV6-2/TRBV6-3,TRBJ1-2,few,CASSYSAGSLYTF,TGTGCCAGCAGTTACTCGGCAGGGTCCCTCTACACCTTC
-,TRBV7-2,TRBJ2-7,-,CASSYRDGTYEQYF,TGTGCCAGCAGCTACCGGGACGGTACCTACGAGCAGTACTTC
TRBD1,TRBV5-1,TRBJ2-5,-,CASSSGTGGFETQYF,TGCGCCAGCAGCTCCGGGACAGGAGGCTTCGAGACCCAGTACTTC
-,TRBV7-9,TRBJ1-1,few,CASSPLGSPKGLNTEAFF,TGTGCCAGCAGCCCACTTGGGTCCCCAAAGGGCCTGAACACTGAAGCTTTCTTT
-,TRBV20-1,TRBJ1-6,-,CSASAGTGNSPLHF,TGCAGTGCTAGCGCAGGGACGGGTAATTCACCCCTCCACTTT
TRBD2,TRBV5-4,TRBJ2-6,-,CASSLPGLGQSGANVLTF,TGTGCCAGCAGCTTACCGGGACTAGGGCAATCTGGGGCCAACGTCCTGACTTTC
TRBD2,TRBV20-1,TRBJ2-5,-,CSAKRLPSGGETQYF,TGCAGTGCTAAGCGACTTCCTAGCGGGGGTGAGACCCAGTACTTC